The 32 T cell receptor beta chains below all came from one sample that was sequenced in a study of shared clonotypes between healthy human individuals. The assay was immunoSEQ multiplex PCR, and TCRdb's table has in-frame clones only and misses some. The sample consists of 470,000 or so clones, more than 65% of them appearing once. Source material: PBMCs. Source of these receptors: a woman aged 40 to 50 in good health. Some clones in this sample may be carry-over from other donors' samples.

This clone has just a few counts. Since a far larger clone is one base different, this is likely a read error. The gene calls are TRBV30 and TRBJ2-7, with TRBD2 matching 12 bases. The V gene's germline CDR1 is GTSNPN and CDR2 SVGIG (reference sequence). Unmatched junction bases numbered 20, after V lost 6 bases and J lost 2 bases. The CDR3 runs 19 residues. The DNA for the CDR3 is TGTGCCTGCCGGCAGGATCGACTAGCGGGAGTTCCACAAACCTACGAGCAGTACTTC. Translating it yields CACRQDRLAGVPQTYEQYF. The whole variable domain, filled in from reference TRBV30 and TRBJ2-7, reads SQTIHQWPATLVQPVGSPLSLECTVEGTSNPNLYWYRQAAGRGLQLLFYSVGIGQISSEVPQNLSASRPQDRQFILSSKKLLLSDSGFYLCACRQDRLAGVPQTYEQYFGPGTRLTVT.

Comment on this clone: This likely reflects a read error, since a far larger clone is one base away. The chain recombines TRBV30 with TRBJ1-5, with D unclear. CDR1 and CDR2 from the germline V gene are GTSNPN and SVGIG (reference sequence). This CDR3 contains 14 residues. CDR3 region: CALSKGGGNQPQHF. The CDR3 region has the DNA TGTGCCTTGAGTAAAGGCGGGGGCAATCAGCCCCAGCATTTT.

This chain joins TRBV27 and TRBJ1-4; 7 bases map to TRBD1. The germline V gene has CDR1 MNHEY and CDR2 SMNVEV (reference sequence). The CDR3 spans 15 residues. With V trimmed by 5 bases and J by 1 base, 4 bases remained unmatched. This CDR3 reads CASSRNRGTNEKLFF. Here the CDR3 DNA reads TGTGCCAGCAGTCGTAACAGGGGAACTAATGAAAAACTGTTTTTT.

This clone came up once. The chain joins TRBV27 to TRBJ2-5, with 7 bases fitting TRBD1. Germline V gives CDR1 MNHEY, CDR2 SMNVEV (reference sequence). CDR3 length equals 15 residues. V shed 5 bases, J shed 2 bases, and the junction held 8 bases outside the gene matches. The chain's CDR3 is CASSPTGVIQETQYF. The CDR3 DNA sequence: TGTGCCAGCAGTCCCACAGGGGTAATACAAGAGACCCAGTACTTC.

V gene TRBV6-5 combines with J gene TRBJ2-7, with no clear D. Between the trimmed V and J ends, which lost 5 bases and 4 bases, there was a span of 6 bases. Germline lookup yields CDR1 MNHEY and CDR2 SVGAGI. This CDR3 is 11 amino acids long. CDR3 in amino acids: CASSRGYEQYF. In DNA form, the CDR3 reads TGTGCCAGCAGTAGAGGATACGAGCAGTACTTC.

The chain carries TRBV28 and TRBJ2-7; D is unclear. The V gene's germline CDR1 is MDHEN and CDR2 SYDVKM. The germline V and J ends were trimmed by 3 bases and 6 bases, with 15 bases remaining between them. This CDR3 is 14 amino acids long. CDR3 nucleotides: TGTGCCAGCAGTTTCCCCCCCACTGCCGCCGAGCAGTACTTC. Translated: CASSFPPTAAEQYF.

The sample holds one count of this clone. The rearrangement uses TRBV15 and TRBJ1-1, with D hard to call. Germline V gene lookup returns CDR1 LNHNV and CDR2 YYDKDF (reference sequence). The CDR3 loop spans 15 amino acids. The V gene lost 0 bases and the J gene lost 4 bases, with 12 bases spanning the gap. The CDR3 here is CATSRDLITSTEAFF. The CDR3 coding sequence is TGTGCCACCAGCAGAGATCTTATCACGAGCACTGAAGCTTTCTTT.

This clone was recorded only once. V gene TRBV10-2 combines with J gene TRBJ2-2, with 7 bases identical to TRBD2. Looked up from germline, CDR1 is WSHSY and CDR2 is SAAADI. V lost 3 bases and J lost 5; bases outside the gene matches: 6. The CDR3 sequence is 15 residues long. CDR3 sequence (DNA): TGCGCCAGCAGTGATCGCGCGGGAGAGACCGGGGAGCTGTTTTTT. This encodes CASSDRAGETGELFF.

The rearrangement joins TRBV28 to TRBJ2-1; 7 bases are shared with TRBD2. CDR3 size: 17 residues. Germline CDR1 and CDR2: MDHEN and SYDVKM. V lost 1 base and J lost 8; bases outside the gene matches: 14. Here the CDR3 reads CASSLFLADRPGDEQFF. Written as DNA, the CDR3 is TGTGCCAGCAGTTTATTCCTAGCGGATCGGCCCGGGGATGAGCAGTTCTTC.

The chain uses TRBV6-6 and TRBJ1-1; maybe TRBD1 (6 bases). V gave up 4 bases and J gave up 1 base, with 10 bases separating them. The length of the CDR3 is 14 residues. Looked up from germline, CDR1 is MNHNY and CDR2 is SVGAGI (reference sequence). The CDR3, as DNA: TGTGCCAGCAGTTTTGACAGGCAGAACACTGAAGCTTTCTTT. It yields the protein CASSFDRQNTEAFF.

The chain employs TRBV29-1 and TRBJ1-2, with D tentatively TRBD1 (6 bases). Trimming removed 3 bases at V and 2 bases at J, with 13 bases between. The CDR3 has 14 amino acids. From germline, CDR1 is SQVTM and CDR2 ANQGSEA. The CDR3 nucleotides read TGCAGCGTTGAGTTCGTAGGGGGGAACTATGGCTACACCTTC. It yields the protein CSVEFVGGNYGYTF.

V and J are TRBV7-2 and TRBJ1-5; no clear D gene. The CDR3 covers 13 residues. Trimming cost V 5 bases and J 8 bases, with 13 bases left between them. Germline loops: CDR1 SGHTA, CDR2 FQGNSA. CDR3 amino acids: CASSTDRVKPQHF. CDR3 nucleotide sequence: TGTGCCAGCAGCACGGACCGAGTGAAGCCCCAGCATTTT.

This clone was seen a handful of times. The gene calls are TRBV5-8 and TRBJ2-3; perhaps D is TRBD1 or TRBD2 (5 bases each). Germline CDR1 reads SGHTS; CDR2 reads YDEGEE. Trimming removed 2 bases from V and 2 bases from J, with 9 bases in between. The CDR3 loop spans 14 amino acids. CDR3 region: CASSLSGTTDTQYF. The CDR3 DNA reads as TGTGCCAGCAGCTTATCAGGGACCACAGATACGCAGTATTTT.

The chain carries TRBV7-6 and TRBJ1-2; D not certain. The CDR3 runs to 13 residues. V was shortened by 5 bases and J by 7 bases, with 14 bases between the two germline ends. CDR1 SGHVS and CDR2 FNYEAQ come from the germline V gene. This chain's CDR3 is CASSPNFGSGYTF. The CDR3, as DNA: TGTGCCAGCAGCCCTAATTTTGGTTCTGGCTACACCTTC.

About this clone: A far larger clone is a single base away, which makes a read error likely. The chain is built from TRBV10-3 and TRBJ1-1; D is perhaps TRBD1 (6 bases). Looked up from germline, CDR1 is ENHRY and CDR2 is SYGVKD. CDR3 length: 15 residues. With 0 bases removed from V and 5 bases from J, the gap between germline ends came to 13 bases. CDR3 in amino acids: CAISESIQGVTEAFF. The CDR3 nucleotides read TGTGCCATCAGTGAGTCAATACAGGGAGTGACTGAAGCTTTCTTT.

The gene calls are TRBV7-2 and TRBJ2-3, with TRBD2 identical over 11 bases. This CDR3 is built from 17 residues. Germline V gene lookup returns CDR1 SGHTA and CDR2 FQGNSA. V shed 1 base and J 4 bases; nucleotides not matched to a gene: 7. CDR3: CASSLVGLAGGADTQYF. The CDR3 coding sequence is TGTGCCAGCAGCTTAGTGGGCCTAGCGGGAGGAGCAGATACGCAGTATTTT.

The CDR3 spells CASSLEGTGVGTGELFF. CDR3 DNA: TGCGCCAGCAGCTTGGAAGGGACAGGGGTAGGGACCGGGGAGCTGTTTTTT. V is TRBV5-1 and J is TRBJ2-2; TRBD1 aligns across 10 bases. The germline CDR1 and CDR2 sequences are SGHRS and YFSETQ. Germline trimming cut 0 bases from V and 5 bases from J; bases unmatched to any gene: 7. This CDR3 spans 17 amino acids.

Regarding this clone: Since a far larger clone is one base different, this is likely a read error. The gene calls are TRBV28 and TRBJ1-1; TRBD1 matches 8 bases. Germline V gene sequence: CDR1 MDHEN, CDR2 SYDVKM. This CDR3 is built from 15 residues. Here the CDR3 reads CAISSLTGDNTEAFF. CDR3 in DNA: TGTGCCATCAGTTCCCTGACAGGGGACAACACTGAAGCTTTCTTT.

The chain is built from TRBV18 and TRBJ2-5, with 7 bases lining up with TRBD2. This CDR3 has 14 residues. Trimming cost V 3 bases and J 5 bases; bases outside gene matches: 6. In germline, CDR1 is KGHSH, CDR2 LQKENI. As DNA, the CDR3 is TGTGCCAGCTCACCTCTCGGGGGGATGGAGACCCAGTACTTC. It specifies CASSPLGGMETQYF.

V usage is TRBV27 and J usage is TRBJ2-7, with no clear D. Germline lookup yields CDR1 MNHEY and CDR2 SMNVEV (reference sequence). CDR3 length equals 15 residues. Trimming took off 3 bases at V and 2 bases at J, with 14 bases between the two ends. The CDR3 region is CASSFAGSAPYEQYF. CDR3 sequence (DNA): TGTGCCAGCAGTTTTGCAGGCTCAGCCCCCTACGAGCAGTACTTC.

This chain joins TRBV7-3 and TRBJ2-7, with 8 bases identical to TRBD2. Germline lookup yields CDR1 SGHTA and CDR2 FQGTGA. J was trimmed by 4 bases and V by 1 base; bases with no gene match: 15. The CDR3 extends over 18 amino acids. The CDR3 DNA reads TGTGCCAGCAGCTTAATCCCCTCGCTGGGCGGGAGGACTTACGAGCAGTACTTC. It specifies CASSLIPSLGGRTYEQYF.

The sample holds one count of this clone. The chain combines TRBV18 with TRBJ2-1; D gene ambiguous. The V gene lost 0 bases and the J gene lost 1 base, with 7 bases spanning the gap. The CDR3 consists of 15 residues. Per the germline V gene, CDR1 is KGHSH and CDR2 is LQKENI. The CDR3, as DNA: TGTGCCAGCTCACCACCCTTAAAATCCTACAATGAGCAGTTCTTC. Translated: CASSPPLKSYNEQFF.

Note on this clone: A far larger clone is a single base away, which makes a read error likely. Other DNA sequences in the sample encode the same CDR3. The chain links TRBV4-2 to TRBJ1-1, with D tentatively TRBD1 (5 bases). V was cut by 6 bases and J by 4 bases, with 18 bases left in between. Germline values: CDR1 LGHNA, CDR2 YNFKEQ. The CDR3 runs to 15 residues. The CDR3 DNA reads as TGTGCCAGCAGTCAGCCTGGGACTCCGATCACTGAAGCTTTCTTT. Its protein product is CASSQPGTPITEAFF.

The V and J genes are TRBV6-4 and TRBJ1-1; D is uncertain. Trimming cost V 8 bases and J 1 base, with 8 bases left between them. Germline-derived CDR1 and CDR2 are MRHNA and SNTAGT. This CDR3 comprises 12 residues. Here the CDR3 reads CASGRGNTEAFF. The CDR3 DNA sequence: TGTGCCAGCGGGCGGGGGAACACTGAAGCTTTCTTT.

As regards this clone: Only one base separates this from a far larger clonotype, so it likely reflects a read error. The same CDR3 also results from other DNA sequences found in this sample. The chain recombines TRBV2 with TRBJ1-2, with D perhaps TRBD1 (5 bases). Germline assignment: CDR1 SNHLY and CDR2 FYNNEI. V was shortened by 9 bases and J by 2 bases, with 13 bases between the two germline ends. The CDR3 is made up of 13 amino acids. The CDR3 DNA follows: TGTGCCAGTAGGGTACAGGTAAACTATGGCTACACCTTC. Translation: CASRVQVNYGYTF. Supplemented by reference TRBV2 and TRBJ1-2, the full variable domain reads EPEVTQTPSHQVTQMGQEVILRCVPISNHLYFYWYRQILGQKVEFLVSFYNNEISEKSEIFDDQFSVERPDGSNFTLKIRSTKLEDSAMYFCASRVQVNYGYTFGSGTRLTVV.

As for this clone: A much larger clonotype is one base distant, so this may be a read error. J is TRBJ1-6 and V is TRBV2; the match to TRBD1 covers 9 bases. The CDR3 sequence is 14 residues long. Germline V gives CDR1 SNHLY, CDR2 FYNNEI. CDR3 loop: CASRGTGNNSPLRF. CDR3 sequence (DNA): TGTGCCAGCAGAGGGACAGGGAACAATTCACCCCTCCGCTTT.

The rearrangement uses TRBV15 and TRBJ2-2; unclear D gene. V lost 2 bases, J lost 2 bases, and 9 bases lay in between. The V gene's germline CDR1 is LNHNV and CDR2 YYDKDF (reference sequence). This CDR3 region has 15 residues. CDR3 in amino acids: CATSRKPQNTGELFF. CDR3 DNA sequence: TGTGCCACCAGCAGAAAGCCCCAAAACACCGGGGAGCTGTTTTTT.

The genes are TRBV15 and TRBJ2-7; no reliable D call. The CDR3 contains 13 residues. Germline V CDR1 and CDR2: LNHNV, YYDKDF (reference sequence). Trimming left V 1 base short and J 5 bases short, with 9 bases between. The CDR3 coding sequence is TGTGCCACCAGCAGAGGGCGGTCCAACGAGCAGTACTTC. Protein: CATSRGRSNEQYF.

The gene calls are TRBV6-4 and TRBJ1-1, with D perhaps matching TRBD1 (5 bases). Germline CDR1 MRHNA, CDR2 SNTAGT. V was shortened by 4 bases and J by 1 base, with 13 bases between the two germline ends. The CDR3 totals 15 residues. Written as DNA, the CDR3 is TGTGCCAGCAGTGTCTTCGGGGGTGGGAACACTGAAGCTTTCTTT. Residues: CASSVFGGGNTEAFF.

This chain links TRBV7-2 with TRBJ2-6; possible D gene TRBD1, 6 bases. The V gene lost 3 bases and the J gene lost 0 bases, with 15 bases spanning the gap. Germline V gives CDR1 SGHTA, CDR2 FQGNSA. The CDR3 runs 18 residues. DNA for the CDR3: TGTGCCAGCAGCTTGAGGGGGACGGTTAGCTCTGGGGCCAACGTCCTGACTTTC. Its protein product is CASSLRGTVSSGANVLTF.

CDR3 region: CASSLAFYTDTQYF. CDR3 nucleotide sequence: TGTGCCAGCAGCTTAGCCTTCTACACAGATACGCAGTATTTT. This rearrangement joins TRBV11-2 to TRBJ2-3, with D unresolved. Trimming left V 1 base short and J 2 bases short, with 7 bases between. The CDR3 has 14 residues. CDR1 is SGHAT, CDR2 FQNNGV, per germline.

V gene TRBV29-1 combines with J gene TRBJ1-3; TRBD1 matches at 7 bases. Germline assignment: CDR1 SQVTM and CDR2 ANQGSEA. The CDR3 is 14 residues long. The J segment lost 1 base and the V segment lost 5 bases, leaving 5 bases of the junction unmatched. This CDR3 reads CSVTRTGSGNTIYF. The CDR3 nucleotides read TGCAGCGTTACCCGGACAGGATCTGGAAACACCATATATTTT.